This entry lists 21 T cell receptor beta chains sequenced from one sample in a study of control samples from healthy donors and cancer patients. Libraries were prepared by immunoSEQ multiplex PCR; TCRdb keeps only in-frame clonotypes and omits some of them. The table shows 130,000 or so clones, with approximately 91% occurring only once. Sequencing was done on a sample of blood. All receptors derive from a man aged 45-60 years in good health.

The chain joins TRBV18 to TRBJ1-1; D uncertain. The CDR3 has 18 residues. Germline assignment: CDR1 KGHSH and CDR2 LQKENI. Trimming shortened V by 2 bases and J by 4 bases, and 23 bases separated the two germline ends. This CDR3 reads CASSPSLLAQPKGTEAFF. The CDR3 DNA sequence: TGTGCCAGCTCACCATCGCTTCTCGCACAGCCCAAGGGCACTGAAGCTTTCTTT.

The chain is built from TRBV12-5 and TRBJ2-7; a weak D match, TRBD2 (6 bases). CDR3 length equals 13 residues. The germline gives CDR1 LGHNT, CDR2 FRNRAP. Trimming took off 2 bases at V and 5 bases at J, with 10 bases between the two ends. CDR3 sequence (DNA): TGTGCTAGTGGTTTGAACCGGGGGAACGAGCAGTACTTC. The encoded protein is CASGLNRGNEQYF. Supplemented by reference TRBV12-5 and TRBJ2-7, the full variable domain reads DARVTQTPRHKVTEMGQEVTMRCQPILGHNTVFWYRQTMMQGLELLAYFRNRAPLDDSGMPKDRFSAEMPDATLATLKIQPSEPRDSAVYFCASGLNRGNEQYFGPGTRLTVT.

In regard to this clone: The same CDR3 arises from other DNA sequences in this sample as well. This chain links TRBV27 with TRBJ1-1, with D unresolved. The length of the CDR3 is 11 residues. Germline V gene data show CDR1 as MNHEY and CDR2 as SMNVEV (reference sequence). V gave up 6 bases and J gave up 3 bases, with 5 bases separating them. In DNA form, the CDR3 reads TGTGCCAGCAGGGCCTACACTGAAGCTTTCTTT. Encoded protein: CASRAYTEAFF.

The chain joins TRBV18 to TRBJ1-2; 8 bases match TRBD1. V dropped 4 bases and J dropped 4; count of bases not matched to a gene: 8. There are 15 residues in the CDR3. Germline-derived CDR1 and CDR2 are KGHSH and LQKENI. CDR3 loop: CASSQGAGGFYGYTF. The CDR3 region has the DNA TGTGCCAGCTCACAAGGGGCAGGGGGCTTCTATGGCTACACCTTC.

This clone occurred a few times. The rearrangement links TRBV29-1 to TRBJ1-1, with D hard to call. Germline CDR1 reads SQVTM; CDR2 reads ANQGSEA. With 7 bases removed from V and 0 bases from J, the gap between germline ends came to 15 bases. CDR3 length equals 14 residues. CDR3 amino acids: CSAFSDALNTEAFF. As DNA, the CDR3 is TGCAGCGCCTTCTCGGACGCATTGAACACTGAAGCTTTCTTT.

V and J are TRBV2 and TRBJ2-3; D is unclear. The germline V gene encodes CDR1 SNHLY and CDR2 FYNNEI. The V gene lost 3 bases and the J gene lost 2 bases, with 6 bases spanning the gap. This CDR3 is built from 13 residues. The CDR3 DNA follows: TGTGCCAGCAGTGAGCAGTACACAGATACGCAGTATTTT. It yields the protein CASSEQYTDTQYF.

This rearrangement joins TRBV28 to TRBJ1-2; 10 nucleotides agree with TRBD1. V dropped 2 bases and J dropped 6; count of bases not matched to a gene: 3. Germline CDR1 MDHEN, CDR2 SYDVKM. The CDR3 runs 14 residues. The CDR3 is CASSLRGQGDGYTF. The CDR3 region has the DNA TGTGCCAGCAGTTTACGCGGACAGGGGGATGGCTACACCTTC.

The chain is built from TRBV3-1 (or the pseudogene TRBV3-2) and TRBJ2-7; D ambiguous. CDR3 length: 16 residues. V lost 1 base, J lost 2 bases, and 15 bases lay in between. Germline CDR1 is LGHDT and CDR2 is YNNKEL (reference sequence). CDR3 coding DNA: TGTGCCAGCAGCCAAGTACTGGTCAGAGACCCCTACGAGCAGTACTTC. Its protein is CASSQVLVRDPYEQYF.

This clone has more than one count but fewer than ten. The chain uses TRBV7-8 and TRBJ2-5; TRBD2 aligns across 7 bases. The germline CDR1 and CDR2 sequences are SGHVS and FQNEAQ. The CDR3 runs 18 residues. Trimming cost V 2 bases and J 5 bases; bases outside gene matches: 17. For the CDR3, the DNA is TGTGCCAGCAGCTTACGGGCGCGGGGGATACCCGGCTATGAGACCCAGTACTTC. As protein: CASSLRARGIPGYETQYF.

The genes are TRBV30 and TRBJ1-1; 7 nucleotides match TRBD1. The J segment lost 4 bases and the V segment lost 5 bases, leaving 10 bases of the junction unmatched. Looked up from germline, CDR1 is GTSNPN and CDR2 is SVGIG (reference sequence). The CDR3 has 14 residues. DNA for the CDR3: TGTGCCTGGTTTGACAGGGCAAGAGGCACTGAAGCTTTCTTT. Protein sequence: CAWFDRARGTEAFF. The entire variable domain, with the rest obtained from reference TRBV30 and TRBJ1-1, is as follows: SQTIHQWPATLVQPVGSPLSLECTVEGTSNPNLYWYRQAAGRGLQLLFYSVGIGQISSEVPQNLSASRPQDRQFILSSKKLLLSDSGFYLCAWFDRARGTEAFFGQGTRLTVV.

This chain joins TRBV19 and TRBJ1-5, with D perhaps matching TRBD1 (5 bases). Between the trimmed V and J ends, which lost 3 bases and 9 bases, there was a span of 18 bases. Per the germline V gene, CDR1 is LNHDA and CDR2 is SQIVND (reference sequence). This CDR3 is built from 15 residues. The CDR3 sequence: CASSMGDSSVGPQHF. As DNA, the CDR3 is TGTGCCAGTAGTATGGGGGACTCTAGCGTGGGGCCCCAGCATTTT.

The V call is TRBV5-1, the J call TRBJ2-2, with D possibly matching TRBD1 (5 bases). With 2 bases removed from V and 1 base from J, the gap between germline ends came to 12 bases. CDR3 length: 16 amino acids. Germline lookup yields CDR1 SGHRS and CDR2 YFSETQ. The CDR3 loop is CASSLGPTENTGELFF. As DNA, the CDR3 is TGCGCCAGCAGCTTAGGGCCGACAGAGAACACCGGGGAGCTGTTTTTT.

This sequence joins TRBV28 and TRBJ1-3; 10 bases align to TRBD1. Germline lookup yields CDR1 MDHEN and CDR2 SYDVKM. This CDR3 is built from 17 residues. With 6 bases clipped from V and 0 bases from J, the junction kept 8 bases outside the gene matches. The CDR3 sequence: CASSSRQGALSGNTIYF. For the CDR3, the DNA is TGTGCCAGCAGCTCTAGACAGGGGGCCCTCTCTGGAAACACCATATATTTT. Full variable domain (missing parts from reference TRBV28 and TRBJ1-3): DVKVTQSSRYLVKRTGEKVFLECVQDMDHENMFWYRQDPGLGLRLIYFSYDVKMKEKGDIPEGYSVSREKKERFSLILESASTNQTSMYLCASSSRQGALSGNTIYFGEGSWLTVV.

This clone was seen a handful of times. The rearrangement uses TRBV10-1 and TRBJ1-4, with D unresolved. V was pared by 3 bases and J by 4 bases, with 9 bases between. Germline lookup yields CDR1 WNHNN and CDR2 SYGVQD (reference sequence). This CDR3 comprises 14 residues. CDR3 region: CASSDGTLNEKLFF. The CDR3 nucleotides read TGCGCCAGCAGTGACGGCACACTTAATGAAAAACTGTTTTTT.

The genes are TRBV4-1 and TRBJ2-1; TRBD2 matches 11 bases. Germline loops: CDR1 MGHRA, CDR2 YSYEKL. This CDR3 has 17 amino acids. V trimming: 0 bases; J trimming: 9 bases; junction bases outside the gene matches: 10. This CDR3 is CASSQEASGGPTFEQFF. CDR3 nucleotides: TGCGCCAGCAGCCAAGAGGCTAGCGGGGGGCCTACATTTGAGCAGTTCTTC.

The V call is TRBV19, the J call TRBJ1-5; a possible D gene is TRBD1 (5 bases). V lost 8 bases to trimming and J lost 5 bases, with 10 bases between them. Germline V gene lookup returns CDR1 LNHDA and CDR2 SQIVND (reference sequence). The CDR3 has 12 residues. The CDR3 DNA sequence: TGTGCCAGTGGCGGGGGGTATCAGCCCCAGCATTTT. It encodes CASGGGYQPQHF.

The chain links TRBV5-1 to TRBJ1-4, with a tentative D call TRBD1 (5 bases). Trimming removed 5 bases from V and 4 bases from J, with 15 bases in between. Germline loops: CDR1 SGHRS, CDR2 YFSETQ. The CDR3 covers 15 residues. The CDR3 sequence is CASSYNPGFNEKLFF. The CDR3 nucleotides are TGCGCCAGCAGTTACAATCCAGGGTTTAATGAAAAACTGTTTTTT.

The CDR3 DNA follows: TGTGCCAGCAGCTTAGAGGTGAACACTGAAGCTTTCTTT. As protein: CASSLEVNTEAFF. The rearrangement uses TRBV7-9 and TRBJ1-1; D gene unclear. The CDR3 extends over 13 amino acids. Trimming took 1 base from V and 0 from J, leaving 3 bases between them. CDR1 is SEHNR, CDR2 FQNEAQ, per germline (reference sequence). The entire variable domain, with the rest obtained from reference TRBV7-9 and TRBJ1-1, is as follows: DTGVSQNPRHKITKRGQNVTFRCDPISEHNRLYWYRQTLGQGPEFLTYFQNEAQLEKSRLLSDRFSAERPKGSFSTLEIQRTEQGDSAMYLCASSLEVNTEAFFGQGTRLTVV.

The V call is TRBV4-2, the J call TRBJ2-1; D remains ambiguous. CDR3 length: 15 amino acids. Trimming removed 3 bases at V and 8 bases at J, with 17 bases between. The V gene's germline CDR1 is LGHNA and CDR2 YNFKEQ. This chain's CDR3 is CASSQVSTGADEQFF. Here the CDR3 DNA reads TGTGCCAGCAGCCAGGTTTCGACGGGTGCCGATGAGCAGTTCTTC.

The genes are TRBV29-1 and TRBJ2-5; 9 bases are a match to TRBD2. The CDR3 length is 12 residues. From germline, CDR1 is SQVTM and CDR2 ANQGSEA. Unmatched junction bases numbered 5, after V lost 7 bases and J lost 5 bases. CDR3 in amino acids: CSGGGGRETQYF. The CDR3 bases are TGCAGCGGCGGGGGGGGTAGGGAGACCCAGTACTTC.

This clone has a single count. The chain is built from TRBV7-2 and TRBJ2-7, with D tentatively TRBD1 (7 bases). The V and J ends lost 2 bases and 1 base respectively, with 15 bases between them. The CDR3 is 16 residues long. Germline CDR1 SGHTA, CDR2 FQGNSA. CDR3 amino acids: CASSLIVTGRSYEQYF. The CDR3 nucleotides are TGTGCCAGCAGCTTAATCGTGACAGGGAGGTCCTACGAGCAGTACTTC.